Below, 20 T cell receptor beta chains from the same sample are listed, as sequenced in a study of graft-versus-host responses after intestinal transplantation. This table comes from immunoSEQ multiplex PCR, and its TCRdb copy is limited to in-frame clones, with some not included. The repertoire holds approximately 8,200 clones, roughly 97% seen once, with 0.24% in the top ten. The material was PBMCs, obtained 23 days after intestinal transplant. The receptors stem from a human patient who received an intestinal transplant, so some T cells may come from the graft donor.

The rearrangement joins TRBV30 to TRBJ1-1; D unclear. The V gene's germline CDR1 is GTSNPN and CDR2 SVGIG (reference sequence). This CDR3 is 13 amino acids long. The V end lost 3 bases, the J end lost 5 bases, and 13 bases lay between the germline ends. Here the CDR3 DNA reads TGTGCCTGGAGCTCCTCGGGGATTACTGAAGCTTTCTTT. Amino acids: CAWSSSGITEAFF.

J is TRBJ1-2 and V is TRBV6-6; perhaps TRBD1 as D (5 bases). Per germline, CDR1 MNHNY and CDR2 SVGAGI (reference sequence). This CDR3 has 13 amino acids. The V gene lost 7 bases and the J gene lost 0 bases, with 9 bases spanning the gap. As DNA, the CDR3 is TGTGCCAGCACCCCGGGACCTAACTATGGCTACACCTTC. As protein: CASTPGPNYGYTF.

V gene TRBV19 combines with J gene TRBJ1-5, with D possibly TRBD1 on 5 matching bases. The CDR3 runs to 14 residues. Germline assignment: CDR1 LNHDA and CDR2 SQIVND (reference sequence). V dropped 5 bases and J dropped 1 base, with 9 bases sitting between them. The DNA of the CDR3 is TGTGCCAGTAGTCCAGGGTTAAGCAATCAGCCCCAGCATTTT. This codes for CASSPGLSNQPQHF.

The chain is built from TRBV4-1 and TRBJ2-1; TRBD2 agrees at 8 bases. The CDR3 totals 17 residues. J lost 6 bases, V lost 0 bases, and 10 bases had no gene match. Per germline, CDR1 MGHRA and CDR2 YSYEKL. The CDR3 spells CASSQESGFSGVNEQFF. In nucleotides, the CDR3 is TGCGCCAGCAGCCAAGAATCAGGGTTTAGCGGGGTCAATGAGCAGTTCTTC.

This clone was picked up a small number of times. The chain is built from TRBV27 and TRBJ1-2; no clear D. CDR3 size: 13 residues. The V end lost 2 bases, the J end lost 1 base, and 5 bases lay between the germline ends. The germline gives CDR1 MNHEY, CDR2 SMNVEV (reference sequence). The CDR3 bases are TGTGCCAGCAGTTTAATGGTTAACTATGGCTACACCTTC. This sequence encodes CASSLMVNYGYTF.

This clone has a single count. This sequence joins TRBV6-6 and TRBJ1-1; D ambiguous. The CDR3 is 15 residues long. Trimming took off 2 bases at V and 0 bases at J, with 10 bases between the two ends. Germline CDR1 MNHNY, CDR2 SVGAGI (reference sequence). The CDR3 region has the DNA TGTGCCAGCAGTTACCGCGACGGATTGAACACTGAAGCTTTCTTT. Translating it yields CASSYRDGLNTEAFF.

J is TRBJ2-3 and V is TRBV7-3; possible D gene TRBD2, 6 bases. From germline, CDR1 is SGHTA and CDR2 FQGTGA. Trimming stripped 3 bases from V and 1 base from J, with 8 bases between. The CDR3 contains 14 residues. The chain's CDR3 is CASSLIAGTDTQYF. The CDR3 DNA reads TGTGCCAGCAGCTTGATAGCGGGCACAGATACGCAGTATTTT.

The gene calls are TRBV19 and TRBJ2-1; tentatively, D is TRBD2 (6 bases). V was shortened by 4 bases and J by 4 bases, with 11 bases between the two germline ends. This CDR3 is 14 amino acids long. The germline V gene encodes CDR1 LNHDA and CDR2 SQIVND (reference sequence). DNA of the CDR3: TGTGCCAGTAGTACCACTGGGGGGTACAATGAGCAGTTCTTC. Its translation: CASSTTGGYNEQFF.

J is TRBJ2-7 and V is TRBV7-3; 11 positions match TRBD2. V was clipped by 4 bases and J by 2 bases; unmatched bases: 13. This CDR3 spans 18 amino acids. Germline V lookup: CDR1 SGHTA, CDR2 FQGTGA. The CDR3 is CASSSTASGRYVTYEQYF. In DNA form, the CDR3 reads TGTGCCAGCAGCTCAACCGCTAGCGGGAGGTATGTTACCTACGAGCAGTACTTC.

Written as DNA, the CDR3 is TGTGCCAGCAGCGCCGGACAGGGAAATCAGCCCCAGCATTTT. Its translation is CASSAGQGNQPQHF. The chain couples TRBV5-4 to TRBJ1-5, with 8 bases identical to TRBD1. CDR1 and CDR2 (germline): SGHNT, YYREEE (reference sequence). CDR3 length: 14 residues. Trimming cost V 4 bases and J 4 bases; bases outside gene matches: 4.

This clone has just a few counts. This chain uses TRBV6-4 with TRBJ1-2; 9 positions agree with TRBD1. Germline values: CDR1 MRHNA, CDR2 SNTAGT. CDR3 length equals 12 residues. V lost 10 bases to trimming and J lost 4 bases; unmatched junction nucleotides: 4. The CDR3 bases are TGTGCCACCTGGACAGGGGCCTATGGCTACACCTTC. It yields the protein CATWTGAYGYTF.

The V and J genes are TRBV10-3 and TRBJ2-7, with D hard to call. This CDR3 comprises 12 residues. The germline V gene has CDR1 ENHRY and CDR2 SYGVKD. V dropped 7 bases and J dropped 0 bases, with 7 bases sitting between them. CDR3 protein: CAITDSSYEQYF. In DNA, the CDR3 is TGTGCCATCACCGATTCCTCCTACGAGCAGTACTTC.

The chain is built from TRBV4-1 and TRBJ2-4, with D perhaps being TRBD1 or TRBD2 (5 bases each). V lost 3 bases to trimming and J lost 1 base, with 13 bases between them. From germline, CDR1 is MGHRA and CDR2 YSYEKL. The CDR3 contains 16 residues. CDR3 residues: CASSQGRGLAKNIQYF. The CDR3 DNA follows: TGCGCCAGCAGCCAGGGACGAGGGCTGGCCAAAAACATTCAGTACTTC.

This chain uses TRBV6-1 with TRBJ1-1, with D perhaps TRBD1 (5 bases). Germline V gene sequence: CDR1 MNHNS, CDR2 SASEGT. Trimming left V 2 bases short and J 9 bases short, with 13 bases between. The CDR3 runs 13 residues. CDR3 protein: CASSESGGFKAFF. CDR3 DNA sequence: TGTGCCAGCAGTGAATCCGGGGGGTTCAAAGCTTTCTTT.

The J gene is TRBJ2-7, the V gene TRBV4-1; the match to TRBD2 covers 9 bases. Trimming took 4 bases from V and 2 from J; bases not matched to a gene: 6. This CDR3 comprises 15 residues. Germline V CDR1 and CDR2: MGHRA, YSYEKL. Here the CDR3 reads CASSRLADGTYEQYF. The CDR3 coding sequence is TGCGCCAGCAGCCGACTAGCGGATGGGACCTACGAGCAGTACTTC.

CDR3 amino acids: CASRLGGMNTEAFF. CDR3 bases: TGTGCCAGCAGGCTAGGGGGCATGAACACTGAAGCTTTCTTT. The genes are TRBV27 and TRBJ1-1, with 7 bases matching TRBD1. This CDR3 has 14 residues. V was pared by 6 bases and J by 0 bases, with 4 bases of the junction left unmatched. Germline loops: CDR1 MNHEY, CDR2 SMNVEV (reference sequence).

This chain connects TRBV7-6 to TRBJ2-1; either TRBD1 or TRBD2 may fit D (6 bases each). The CDR3 covers 18 residues. With 5 bases removed from V and 4 bases from J, the gap between germline ends came to 24 bases. Germline-derived CDR1 and CDR2 are SGHVS and FNYEAQ. The CDR3 DNA follows: TGTGCCAGCAGCCAAAGCCCTAGCGTCGAAGGGGGTTACAATGAGCAGTTCTTC. The encoded protein is CASSQSPSVEGGYNEQFF.

This chain links TRBV4-2 with TRBJ1-2; 7 nucleotides agree with TRBD1. The V and J ends lost 4 bases and 6 bases, in that order; junction bases with no gene match: 2. CDR3 length: 12 residues. Germline values: CDR1 LGHNA, CDR2 YNFKEQ. For the CDR3, the DNA is TGTGCCAGCAGCCCCGGGACAGATGGCTACACCTTC. It specifies CASSPGTDGYTF.

The chain combines TRBV10-3 with TRBJ1-2; no reliable D call. The ends were cut back, 0 bases at V and 0 bases at J, with 11 bases in the middle. The length of the CDR3 is 16 residues. CDR1 ENHRY and CDR2 SYGVKD come from the germline V gene. The CDR3 sequence is CAISESEWNSNYGYTF. The CDR3 DNA is TGTGCCATCAGTGAGTCAGAGTGGAATTCTAACTATGGCTACACCTTC.

The rearrangement uses TRBV7-3 and TRBJ2-1, with D tentatively TRBD2 (6 bases). The CDR3 spans 14 residues. With 2 bases removed from V and 7 bases from J, the gap between germline ends came to 12 bases. Germline V lookup: CDR1 SGHTA, CDR2 FQGTGA. The CDR3 bases are TGTGCCAGCAGCTTATTTCCGGGGGAGAATGAGCAGTTCTTC. Amino acid sequence: CASSLFPGENEQFF.